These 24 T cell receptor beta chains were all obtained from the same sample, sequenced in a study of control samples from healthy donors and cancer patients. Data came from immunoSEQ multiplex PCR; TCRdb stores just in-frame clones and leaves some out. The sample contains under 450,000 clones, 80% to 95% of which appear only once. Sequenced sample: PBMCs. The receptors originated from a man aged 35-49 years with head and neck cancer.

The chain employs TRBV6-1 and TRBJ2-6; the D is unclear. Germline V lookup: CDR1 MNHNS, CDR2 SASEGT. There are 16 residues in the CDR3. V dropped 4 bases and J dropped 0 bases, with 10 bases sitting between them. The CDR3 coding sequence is TGTGCCAGCAGTGCTCGACCGGACTCTGGGGCCAACGTCCTGACTTTC. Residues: CASSARPDSGANVLTF.

The CDR3 nucleotides read TGTGCCAGTAGTATCACTCGGACCCCTATAGAGCAGTTCTTC. It translates to CASSITRTPIEQFF. The rearrangement joins TRBV19 to TRBJ2-1; no clear D gene. Trimming removed 3 bases at V and 10 bases at J, with 16 bases between. The germline V gene has CDR1 LNHDA and CDR2 SQIVND (reference sequence). This CDR3 comprises 14 residues.

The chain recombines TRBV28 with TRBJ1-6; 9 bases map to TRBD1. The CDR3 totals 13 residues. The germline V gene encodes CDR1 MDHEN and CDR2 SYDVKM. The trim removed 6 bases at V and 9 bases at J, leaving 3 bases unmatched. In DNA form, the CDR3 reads TGTGCCAGCAGGACAGGGGGAATTTCACCCCTCCACTTT. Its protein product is CASRTGGISPLHF.

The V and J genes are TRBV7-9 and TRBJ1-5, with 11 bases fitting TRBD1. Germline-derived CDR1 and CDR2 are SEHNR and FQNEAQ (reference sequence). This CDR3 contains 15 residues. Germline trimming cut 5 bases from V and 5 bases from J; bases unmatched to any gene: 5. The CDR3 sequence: CASSPGTGGHQPQHF. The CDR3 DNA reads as TGTGCCAGCAGCCCCGGGACAGGGGGTCATCAGCCCCAGCATTTT. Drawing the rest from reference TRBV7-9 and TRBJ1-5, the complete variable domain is DTGVSQNPRHKITKRGQNVTFRCDPISEHNRLYWYRQTLGQGPEFLTYFQNEAQLEKSRLLSDRFSAERPKGSFSTLEIQRTEQGDSAMYLCASSPGTGGHQPQHFGDGTRLSIL.

CDR3 in amino acids: CSASERRSSYNSPLHF. The CDR3 nucleotides are TGCAGTGCTAGTGAGAGGAGAAGCTCCTATAATTCACCCCTCCACTTT. This rearrangement joins TRBV20-1 to TRBJ1-6; no clear D gene. Germline CDR1 and CDR2: DFQATT and SNEGSKA (reference sequence). The CDR3 extends over 16 amino acids. V lost 3 bases to trimming and J lost 0 bases, with 12 bases between them.

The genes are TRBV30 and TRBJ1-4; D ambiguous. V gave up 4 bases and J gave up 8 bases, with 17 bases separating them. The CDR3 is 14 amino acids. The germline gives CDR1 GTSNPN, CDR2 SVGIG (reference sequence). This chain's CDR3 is CAWTFYGRPEKLFF. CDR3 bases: TGTGCCTGGACCTTTTATGGGAGGCCAGAAAAACTGTTTTTT.

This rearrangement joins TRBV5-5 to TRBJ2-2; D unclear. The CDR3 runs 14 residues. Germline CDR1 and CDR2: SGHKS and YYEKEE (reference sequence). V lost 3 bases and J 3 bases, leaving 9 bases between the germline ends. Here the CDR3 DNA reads TGTGCCAGCAGCTGGGCCGACGACACCGGGGAGCTGTTTTTT. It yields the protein CASSWADDTGELFF. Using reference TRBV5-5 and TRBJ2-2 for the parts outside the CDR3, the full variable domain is DAGVTQSPTHLIKTRGQQVTLRCSPISGHKSVSWYQQVLGQGPQFIFQYYEKEERGRGNFPDRFSARQFPNYSSELNVNALLLGDSALYLCASSWADDTGELFFGEGSRLTVL.

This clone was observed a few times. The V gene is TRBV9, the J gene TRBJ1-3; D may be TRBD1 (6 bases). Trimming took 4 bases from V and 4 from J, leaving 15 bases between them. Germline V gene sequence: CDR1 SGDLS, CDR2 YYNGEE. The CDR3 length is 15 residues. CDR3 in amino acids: CASSSRRGSGNTIYF. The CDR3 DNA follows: TGTGCCAGCAGCTCGCGCAGGGGTTCAGGAAACACCATATATTTT.

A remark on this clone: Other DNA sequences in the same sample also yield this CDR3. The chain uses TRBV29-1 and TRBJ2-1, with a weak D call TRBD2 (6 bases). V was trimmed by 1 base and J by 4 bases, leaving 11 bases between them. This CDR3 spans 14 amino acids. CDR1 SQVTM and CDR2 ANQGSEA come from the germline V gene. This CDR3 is CSVEGTGTYNEQFF. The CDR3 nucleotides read TGCAGCGTTGAAGGGACGGGGACTTACAATGAGCAGTTCTTC.

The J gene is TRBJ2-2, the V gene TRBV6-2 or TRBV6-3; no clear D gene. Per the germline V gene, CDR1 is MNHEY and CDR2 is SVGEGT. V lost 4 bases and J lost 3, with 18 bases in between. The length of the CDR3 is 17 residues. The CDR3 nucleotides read TGTGCCAGCAGTTTTGAGCCTTCGAGGTATGACACCGGGGAGCTGTTTTTT. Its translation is CASSFEPSRYDTGELFF.

The CDR3 loop reads CASSETRYEQYF. CDR3 sequence (DNA): TGTGCCAGCAGTGAAACGCGTTACGAGCAGTACTTC. The chain employs TRBV2 and TRBJ2-7; D ambiguous. Trimming took off 2 bases at V and 4 bases at J, with 6 bases between the two ends. CDR1 and CDR2 from the germline V gene are SNHLY and FYNNEI. CDR3 length equals 12 residues.

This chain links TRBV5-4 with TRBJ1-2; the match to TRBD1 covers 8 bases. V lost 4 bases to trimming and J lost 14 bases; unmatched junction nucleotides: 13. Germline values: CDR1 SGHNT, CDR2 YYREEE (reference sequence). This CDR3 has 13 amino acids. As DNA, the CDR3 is TGTGCCAGCAGCCGGGACAGGAGGGAATTTGTAACCTTC. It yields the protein CASSRDRREFVTF.

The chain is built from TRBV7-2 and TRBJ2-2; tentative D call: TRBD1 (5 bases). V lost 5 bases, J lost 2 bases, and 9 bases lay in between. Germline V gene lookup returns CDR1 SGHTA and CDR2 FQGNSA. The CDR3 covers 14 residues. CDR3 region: CASSPTANTGELFF. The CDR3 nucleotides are TGTGCCAGCAGCCCGACAGCAAACACCGGGGAGCTGTTTTTT.

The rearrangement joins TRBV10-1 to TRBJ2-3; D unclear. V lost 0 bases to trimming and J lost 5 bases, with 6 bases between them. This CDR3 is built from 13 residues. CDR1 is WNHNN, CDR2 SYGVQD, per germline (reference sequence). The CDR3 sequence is CASSESGVDTQYF. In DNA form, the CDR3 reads TGCGCCAGCAGTGAGTCTGGTGTAGATACGCAGTATTTT.

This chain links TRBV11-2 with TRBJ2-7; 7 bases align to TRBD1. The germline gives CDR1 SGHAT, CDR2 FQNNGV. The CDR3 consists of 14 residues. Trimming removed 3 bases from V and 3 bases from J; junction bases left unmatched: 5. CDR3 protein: CASSFGDRVYEQYF. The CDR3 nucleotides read TGTGCCAGCAGCTTTGGAGACAGGGTCTACGAGCAGTACTTC.

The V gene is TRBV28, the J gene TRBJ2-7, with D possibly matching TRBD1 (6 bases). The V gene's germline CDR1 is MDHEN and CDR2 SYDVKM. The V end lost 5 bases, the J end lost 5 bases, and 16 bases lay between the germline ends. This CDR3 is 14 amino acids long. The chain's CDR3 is CASSLTGLSHEQYF. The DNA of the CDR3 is TGTGCCAGCAGTCTAACAGGGCTGAGCCACGAGCAGTACTTC.

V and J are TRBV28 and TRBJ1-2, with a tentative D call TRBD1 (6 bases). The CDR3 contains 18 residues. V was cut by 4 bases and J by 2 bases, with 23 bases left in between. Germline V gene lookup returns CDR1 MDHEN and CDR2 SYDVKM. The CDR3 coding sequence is TGTGCCAGCAGTTCCCCGGGACTGTCAGGGGTTAGAAACTATGGCTACACCTTC. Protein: CASSSPGLSGVRNYGYTF.

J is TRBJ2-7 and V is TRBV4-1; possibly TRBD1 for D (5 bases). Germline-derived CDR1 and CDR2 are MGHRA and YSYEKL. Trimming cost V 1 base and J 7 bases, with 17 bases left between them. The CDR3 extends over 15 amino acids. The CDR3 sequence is CASSQGQGFPGEQYF. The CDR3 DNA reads TGCGCCAGCAGCCAAGGGCAGGGTTTCCCCGGGGAGCAGTACTTC.

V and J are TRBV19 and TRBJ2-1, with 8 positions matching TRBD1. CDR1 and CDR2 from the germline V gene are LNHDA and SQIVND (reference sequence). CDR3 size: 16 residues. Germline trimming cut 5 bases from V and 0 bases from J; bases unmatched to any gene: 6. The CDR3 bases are TGTGCCAGTAGTCCGACAGGGGAAAGCTCCTACAATGAGCAGTTCTTC. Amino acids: CASSPTGESSYNEQFF.

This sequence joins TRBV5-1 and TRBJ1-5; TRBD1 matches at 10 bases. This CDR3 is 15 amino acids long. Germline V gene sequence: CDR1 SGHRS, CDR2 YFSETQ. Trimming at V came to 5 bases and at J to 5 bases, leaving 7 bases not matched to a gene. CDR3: CASSPGTGADQPQHF. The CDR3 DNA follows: TGCGCCAGCAGTCCCGGGACAGGGGCGGATCAGCCCCAGCATTTT.

The CDR3 sequence: CASSIGGSSGAKNIQYF. The CDR3 region has the DNA TGTGCCAGTAGTATAGGTGGATCTAGCGGGGCTAAAAACATTCAGTACTTC. V and J are TRBV19 and TRBJ2-4, with 9 bases that match TRBD2. This CDR3 has 17 residues. CDR1 is LNHDA and CDR2 is SQIVND in the germline V gene (reference sequence). V was clipped by 1 base and J by 4 bases; unmatched bases: 8.

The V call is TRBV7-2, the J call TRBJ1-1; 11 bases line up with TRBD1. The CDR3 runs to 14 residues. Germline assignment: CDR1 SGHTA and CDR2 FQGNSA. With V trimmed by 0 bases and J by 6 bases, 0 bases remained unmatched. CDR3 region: CASSLAGQGAEAFF. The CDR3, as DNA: TGTGCCAGCAGCTTAGCGGGACAGGGGGCTGAAGCTTTCTTT.

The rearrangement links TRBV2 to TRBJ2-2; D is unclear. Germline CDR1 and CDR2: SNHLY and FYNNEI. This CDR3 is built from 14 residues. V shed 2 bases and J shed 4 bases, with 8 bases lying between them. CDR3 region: CASSEFPPTGELFF. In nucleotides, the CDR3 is TGTGCCAGCAGTGAATTCCCCCCCACCGGGGAGCTGTTTTTT.

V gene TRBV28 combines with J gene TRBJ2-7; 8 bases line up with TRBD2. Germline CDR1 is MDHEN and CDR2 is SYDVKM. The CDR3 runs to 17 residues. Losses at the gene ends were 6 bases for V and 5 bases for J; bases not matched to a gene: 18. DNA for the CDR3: TGTGCCAGCAGGCCGTCCGGGTTGAGCGGGAGATTCCACGAGCAGTACTTC. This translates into CASRPSGLSGRFHEQYF. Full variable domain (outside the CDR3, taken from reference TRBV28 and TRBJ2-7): DVKVTQSSRYLVKRTGEKVFLECVQDMDHENMFWYRQDPGLGLRLIYFSYDVKMKEKGDIPEGYSVSREKKERFSLILESASTNQTSMYLCASRPSGLSGRFHEQYFGPGTRLTVT.